This T cell receptor beta chain appears in the sequencing data of a study of cytomegalovirus exposure and HLA in healthy donors. Both 60 Vbeta primers and 13 Jbeta primers went into the PCR. Repertoires were generated with immunoSEQ multiplex PCR, while TCRdb's copy carries only in-frame clones and drops some. This listing includes around 39,000 clones. This CDR3 is built from 14 residues. The V end lost 0 bases, the J end lost 6 bases, and 12 bases lay between the germline ends. Looked up from germline, CDR1 is WNHNN and CDR2 is SYGVQD (reference sequence). As regards this clone: Its antigen remains unknown.

Study conclusions and caveats: It was reported that TCR beta sequences correctly inferred the HLA-A and HLA-B alleles for most subjects.

This receptor was obtained from a male donor in good health and CMV-seronegative. The chain recombines TRBV10-1 with TRBJ2-7; TRBD2 is a possible D gene (5 bases). The material sequenced was PBMCs. The CDR3 here is CASSESGRFFEQYF. CDR3 nucleotide sequence: TGCGCCAGCAGTGAGTCGGGGAGATTCTTCGAGCAGTACTTC.